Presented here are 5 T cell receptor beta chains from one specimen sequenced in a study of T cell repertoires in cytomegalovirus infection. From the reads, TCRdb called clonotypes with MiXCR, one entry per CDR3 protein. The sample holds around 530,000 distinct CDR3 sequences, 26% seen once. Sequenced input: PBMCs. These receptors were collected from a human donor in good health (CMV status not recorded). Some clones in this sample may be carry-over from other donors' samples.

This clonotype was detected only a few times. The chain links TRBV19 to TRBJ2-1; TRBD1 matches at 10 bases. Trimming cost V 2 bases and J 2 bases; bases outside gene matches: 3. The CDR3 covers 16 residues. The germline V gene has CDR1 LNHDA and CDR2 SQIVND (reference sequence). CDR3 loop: CASSIRTGGAYNEQFF. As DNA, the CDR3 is TGTGCCAGTAGTATACGGACAGGGGGAGCCTACAATGAGCAGTTCTTC.

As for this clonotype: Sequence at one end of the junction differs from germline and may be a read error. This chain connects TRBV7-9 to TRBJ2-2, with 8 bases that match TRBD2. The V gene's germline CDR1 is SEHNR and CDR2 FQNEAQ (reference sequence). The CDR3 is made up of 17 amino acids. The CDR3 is CASSLRGRSSGTGELSF. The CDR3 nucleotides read TGTGCCAGCAGCTTACGCGGGAGGTCTTCGGGCACCGGGGAGCTGTCTTTT.

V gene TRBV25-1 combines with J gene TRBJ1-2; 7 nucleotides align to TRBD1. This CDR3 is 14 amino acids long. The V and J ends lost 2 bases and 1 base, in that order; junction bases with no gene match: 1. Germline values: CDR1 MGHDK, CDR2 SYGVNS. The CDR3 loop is CASSENRGNYGYTF. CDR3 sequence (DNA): TGTGCCAGCAGTGAAAACAGGGGTAACTATGGCTACACCTTC.

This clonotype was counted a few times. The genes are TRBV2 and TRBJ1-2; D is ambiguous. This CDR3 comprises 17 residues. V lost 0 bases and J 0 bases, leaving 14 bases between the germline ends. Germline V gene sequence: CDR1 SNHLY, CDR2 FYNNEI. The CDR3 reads CASSEAPEPPPNYGYTF. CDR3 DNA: TGTGCCAGCAGTGAAGCCCCGGAACCCCCCCCTAACTATGGCTACACCTTC.

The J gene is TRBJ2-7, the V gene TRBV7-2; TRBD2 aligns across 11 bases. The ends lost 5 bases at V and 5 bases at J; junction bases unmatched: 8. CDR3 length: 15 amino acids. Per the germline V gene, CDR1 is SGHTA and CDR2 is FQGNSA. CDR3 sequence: CASSDSGRALHEQYF. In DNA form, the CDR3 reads TGTGCCAGCAGCGATAGCGGGAGGGCCCTCCACGAGCAGTACTTC.